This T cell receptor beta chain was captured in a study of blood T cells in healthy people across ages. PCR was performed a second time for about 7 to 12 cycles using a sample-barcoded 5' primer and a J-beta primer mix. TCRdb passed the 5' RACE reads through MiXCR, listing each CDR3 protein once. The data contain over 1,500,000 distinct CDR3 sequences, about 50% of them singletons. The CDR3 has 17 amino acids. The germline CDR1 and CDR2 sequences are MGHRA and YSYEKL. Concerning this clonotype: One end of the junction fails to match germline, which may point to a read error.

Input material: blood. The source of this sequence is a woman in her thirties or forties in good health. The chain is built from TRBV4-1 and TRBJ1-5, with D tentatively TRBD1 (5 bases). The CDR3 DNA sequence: TGCGCCAACAGCCAAGACCTATCCGGACACGGGAATCAGCCCCAGCATTTT. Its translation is CANSQDLSGHGNQPQHF.